The 22 T cell receptor beta chains reported below all come from one sample, sequenced in a study of blood T cell repertoires in COVID-19. The method was immunoSEQ multiplex PCR; TCRdb's version includes in-frame clones alone and lacks a portion of them. Of 270,000 or so clones listed, 90% are singletons. The material sequenced was peripheral blood. The receptors derive from a woman in her fifties or sixties with COVID-19, enrolled during active disease.

To note about this clone: One end of the junction varies from germline; a read error may be responsible. V is TRBV7-7 and J is TRBJ2-5; 11 bases map to TRBD2. The V gene's germline CDR1 is SSHAT and CDR2 FNYEAQ (reference sequence). This CDR3 region has 15 residues. DNA of the CDR3: TGTGCTAGCAGCTTTACTAGCGGGGGACAAGAGACCCAGTACTTC. Translation gives CASSFTSGGQETQYF.

This chain connects TRBV7-2 to TRBJ1-3; TRBD1 aligns across 8 bases. Germline assignment: CDR1 SGHTA and CDR2 FQGNSA. Trimming cost V 6 bases and J 4 bases; bases outside gene matches: 8. There are 15 residues in the CDR3. CDR3 region: CASRVDWTGGNTIYF. The CDR3 DNA is TGTGCCAGCAGGGTGGATTGGACAGGGGGAAACACCATATATTTT.

The chain carries TRBV11-2 and TRBJ2-7; 11 nucleotides match TRBD1. Germline loops: CDR1 SGHAT, CDR2 FQNNGV. The CDR3 loop spans 16 amino acids. J gave up 6 bases and V 4 bases, and 11 bases lay outside the gene matches. The CDR3 loop reads CASSYIVGGQGVEQYF. The CDR3 coding sequence is TGTGCCAGCAGCTACATAGTAGGGGGACAGGGGGTCGAGCAGTACTTC.

CDR3 in amino acids: CASSLGLAMETQYF. CDR3 DNA sequence: TGCGCCAGCAGCTTGGGACTAGCGATGGAGACCCAGTACTTC. V usage is TRBV5-1 and J usage is TRBJ2-5; 8 nucleotides match TRBD2. V lost 0 bases, J lost 5 bases, and 3 bases stayed unmatched. CDR3 length equals 14 residues. Germline V gene sequence: CDR1 SGHRS, CDR2 YFSETQ.

V and J are TRBV6-1 and TRBJ1-2; D gene ambiguous. The CDR3 is 13 amino acids. Germline values: CDR1 MNHNS, CDR2 SASEGT. With 1 base removed from V and 1 base from J, the gap between germline ends came to 4 bases. The CDR3 region has the DNA TGTGCCAGCAGTGAAGTCCTTAACTATGGCTACACCTTC. Its translation is CASSEVLNYGYTF.

CDR3 protein: CASSHKGEFGYTF. CDR3 nucleotide sequence: TGTGCCAGCAGCCATAAAGGGGAATTTGGCTACACCTTC. V gene TRBV4-2 combines with J gene TRBJ1-2; D possibly corresponds to TRBD1 (5 bases). Trimming removed 3 bases from V and 7 bases from J, with 12 bases in between. The germline V gene has CDR1 LGHNA and CDR2 YNFKEQ. This CDR3 is 13 amino acids long.

The sample holds a few counts of this clone. The gene calls are TRBV30 and TRBJ1-1; no firm D call. The CDR3 totals 12 residues. The V end lost 0 bases, the J end lost 4 bases, and 6 bases lay between the germline ends. Germline V gene data show CDR1 as GTSNPN and CDR2 as SVGIG (reference sequence). The CDR3 DNA reads TGTGCCTGGAGTGTCGGGGTCACTGAAGCTTTCTTT. This translates into CAWSVGVTEAFF. The full variable domain, rest sourced from reference TRBV30 and TRBJ1-1, is SQTIHQWPATLVQPVGSPLSLECTVEGTSNPNLYWYRQAAGRGLQLLFYSVGIGQISSEVPQNLSASRPQDRQFILSSKKLLLSDSGFYLCAWSVGVTEAFFGQGTRLTVV.

The rearrangement joins TRBV6-5 to TRBJ2-7, with D maybe TRBD2 (6 bases). Trimming took off 6 bases at V and 2 bases at J, with 17 bases between the two ends. The CDR3 is made up of 15 amino acids. CDR1 is MNHEY, CDR2 SVGAGI, per germline. CDR3 region: CASSPTSGSPYEQYF. The DNA of the CDR3 is TGTGCCAGCAGCCCAACATCCGGGAGCCCCTACGAGCAGTACTTC.

This chain connects TRBV7-3 to TRBJ2-7; D is possibly TRBD2 (7 bases). Germline CDR1 and CDR2: SGHTA and FQGTGA. This CDR3 is built from 14 residues. V was trimmed by 5 bases and J by 7 bases, leaving 18 bases between them. The CDR3 sequence: CASSPGGLPEEQYF. Written as DNA, the CDR3 is TGTGCCAGCAGCCCCGGGGGGCTCCCCGAGGAGCAGTACTTC.

This chain uses TRBV18 with TRBJ2-3, with TRBD2 matching 7 bases. The ends lost 2 bases at V and 3 bases at J; junction bases unmatched: 5. The CDR3 consists of 15 residues. Per germline, CDR1 KGHSH and CDR2 LQKENI. The CDR3 DNA reads as TGTGCCAGCTCACCATGGGAGGGGAGAACAGATACGCAGTATTTT. Encoded protein: CASSPWEGRTDTQYF.

The CDR3 coding sequence is TGTGCCAGTAGCTCTATCGAAGCTTTCTTT. Amino acids: CASSSIEAFF. The J gene is TRBJ1-1, the V gene TRBV19; D is unclear. The CDR3 runs 10 residues. The V and J ends lost 6 bases and 8 bases respectively, with 7 bases between them. In germline, CDR1 is LNHDA, CDR2 SQIVND (reference sequence).

CDR3 in DNA: TGTGCCACCAGCAGAGCACAGGGGTATGGCTACACCTTC. This translates into CATSRAQGYGYTF. This chain connects TRBV15 to TRBJ1-2, with 7 bases matching TRBD1. V was pared by 1 base and J by 5 bases, with 1 base of the junction left unmatched. There are 13 residues in the CDR3. CDR1 LNHNV and CDR2 YYDKDF come from the germline V gene (reference sequence).

The rearrangement joins TRBV19 to TRBJ2-2; 7 bases are a match to TRBD1. The ends lost 5 bases at V and 5 bases at J; junction bases unmatched: 2. The CDR3 spans 13 residues. Per the germline V gene, CDR1 is LNHDA and CDR2 is SQIVND (reference sequence). This chain's CDR3 is CASSRQGTGELFF. The DNA of the CDR3 is TGTGCCAGTAGTCGACAGGGAACCGGGGAGCTGTTTTTT.

This clone is a singleton in its sample. The chain is built from TRBV19 and TRBJ2-5, with 13 bases matching TRBD2. The germline V gene has CDR1 LNHDA and CDR2 SQIVND (reference sequence). The CDR3 runs to 16 residues. V shed 5 bases and J 2 bases; nucleotides not matched to a gene: 5. CDR3 bases: TGTGCCAGTAGTGCCCGGACTAGCGGGGGTCAAGAGACCCAGTACTTC. It translates to CASSARTSGGQETQYF. Full variable domain (missing parts from reference TRBV19 and TRBJ2-5): DGGITQSPKYLFRKEGQNVTLSCEQNLNHDAMYWYRQDPGQGLRLIYYSQIVNDFQKGDIAEGYSVSREKKESFPLTVTSAQKNPTAFYLCASSARTSGGQETQYFGPGTRLLVL.

J is TRBJ1-2 and V is TRBV27; 7 bases line up with TRBD1. Germline loops: CDR1 MNHEY, CDR2 SMNVEV (reference sequence). V gave up 6 bases and J gave up 5 bases; unmatched junction bases: 6. This CDR3 has 13 residues. CDR3 bases: TGTGCCAGCAGCCTCGACAGGGAGTATGGCTACACCTTC. It codes for CASSLDREYGYTF.

The rearrangement links TRBV3-1 (or the pseudogene TRBV3-2) to TRBJ1-4, with D possibly matching TRBD1 (6 bases). Germline-derived CDR1 and CDR2 are LGHDT and YNNKEL (reference sequence). V was shortened by 1 base and J by 10 bases, with 16 bases between the two germline ends. The CDR3 runs 15 residues. CDR3 residues: CASSQADSGLGKLFF. CDR3 bases: TGTGCCAGCAGCCAAGCGGACAGCGGTCTGGGAAAACTGTTTTTT.

The chain combines TRBV21-1 with TRBJ2-7; no check of the table's D call, TRBD2, against the DNA was made. TRBV21-1 counts as a pseudogene. The CDR3 sequence is 16 residues long. The CDR3 here is CASSPREGPNSYEQYF. The CDR3 bases are TGTGCCAGCAGCCCCCGGGAGGGGCCCAACTCCTACGAGCAGTACTTC.

The rearrangement links TRBV19 to TRBJ1-6; the D is unclear. V dropped 6 bases and J dropped 3 bases, with 9 bases sitting between them. The germline V gene encodes CDR1 LNHDA and CDR2 SQIVND (reference sequence). The CDR3 totals 14 residues. The CDR3: CASRAGNYNSPLHF. The DNA for the CDR3 is TGTGCCAGTAGGGCGGGAAACTATAATTCACCCCTCCACTTT.

The rearrangement uses TRBV19 and TRBJ1-1; the D gene is possibly TRBD1 (5 bases). Trimming left V 5 bases short and J 4 bases short, with 23 bases between. Germline CDR1 is LNHDA and CDR2 is SQIVND (reference sequence). The CDR3 has 17 residues. The DNA for the CDR3 is TGTGCCAGTAGTTCCCTCCGCTGGGGCGAAAGGTTCACTGAAGCTTTCTTT. It translates to CASSSLRWGERFTEAFF.

This clone has just one count. J is TRBJ2-3 and V is TRBV7-3; the D gene is possibly TRBD1 (6 bases). Trimming removed 4 bases from V and 0 bases from J, with 14 bases in between. CDR1 is SGHTA and CDR2 is FQGTGA in the germline V gene. CDR3 length: 16 amino acids. For the CDR3, the DNA is TGTGCCAGCAGCTCAGACGGGACACCTAGCACAGATACGCAGTATTTT. This gives the protein CASSSDGTPSTDTQYF.

This clone came up once. This chain connects TRBV10-3 to TRBJ1-1; 7 nucleotides agree with TRBD1. This CDR3 comprises 11 residues. Germline trimming cut 10 bases from V and 6 bases from J; bases unmatched to any gene: 5. Germline assignment: CDR1 ENHRY and CDR2 SYGVKD. The CDR3 DNA reads TGTGCCACACAGGGGCGCGCTGAAGCTTTCTTT. Translating it yields CATQGRAEAFF.

The rearrangement links TRBV6-5 to TRBJ1-2, with D perhaps matching TRBD1 (6 bases). Germline CDR1 reads MNHEY; CDR2 reads SVGAGI. The ends were cut back, 6 bases at V and 0 bases at J, with 14 bases in the middle. The CDR3 is 15 residues long. Here the CDR3 DNA reads TGTGCCAGCAGCTTCAGGGGCCGGGCTAACTATGGCTACACCTTC. The encoded protein is CASSFRGRANYGYTF.